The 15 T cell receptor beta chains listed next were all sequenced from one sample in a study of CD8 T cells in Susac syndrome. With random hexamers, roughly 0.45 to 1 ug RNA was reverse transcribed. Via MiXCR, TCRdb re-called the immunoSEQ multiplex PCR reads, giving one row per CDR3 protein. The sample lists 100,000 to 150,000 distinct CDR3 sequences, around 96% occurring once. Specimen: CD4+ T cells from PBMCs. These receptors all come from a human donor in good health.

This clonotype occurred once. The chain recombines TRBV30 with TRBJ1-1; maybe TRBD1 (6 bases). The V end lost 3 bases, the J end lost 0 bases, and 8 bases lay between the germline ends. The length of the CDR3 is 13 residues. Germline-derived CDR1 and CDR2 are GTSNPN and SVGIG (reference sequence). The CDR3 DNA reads TGTGCCTGGAGGGACAGTTTGAACACTGAAGCTTTCTTT. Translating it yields CAWRDSLNTEAFF.

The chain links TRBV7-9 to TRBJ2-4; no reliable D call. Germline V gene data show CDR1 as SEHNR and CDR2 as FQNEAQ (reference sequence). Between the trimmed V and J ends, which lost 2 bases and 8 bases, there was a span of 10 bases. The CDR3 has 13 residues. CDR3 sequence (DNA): TGTGCCAGCAGCTTAACCCCTTGGGACATTCAGTACTTC. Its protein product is CASSLTPWDIQYF.

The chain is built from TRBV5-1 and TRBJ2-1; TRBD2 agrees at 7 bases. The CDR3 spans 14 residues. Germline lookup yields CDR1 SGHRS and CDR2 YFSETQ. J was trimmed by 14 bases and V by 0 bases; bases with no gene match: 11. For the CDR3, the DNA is TGCGCCAGCAGCTTGGGGGCTAGCGGTAGTGGGGAGTTCTTC. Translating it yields CASSLGASGSGEFF.

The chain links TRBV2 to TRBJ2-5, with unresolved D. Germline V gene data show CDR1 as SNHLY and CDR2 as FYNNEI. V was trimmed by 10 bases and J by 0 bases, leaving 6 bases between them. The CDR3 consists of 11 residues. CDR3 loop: CATAYQETQYF. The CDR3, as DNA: TGTGCCACCGCGTACCAAGAGACCCAGTACTTC.

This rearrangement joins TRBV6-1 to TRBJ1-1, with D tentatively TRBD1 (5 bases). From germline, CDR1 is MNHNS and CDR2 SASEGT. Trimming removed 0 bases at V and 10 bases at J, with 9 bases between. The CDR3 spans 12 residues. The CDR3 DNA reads TGTGCCAGCAGTGAAGCGTATGGGGGAGCTTTCTTT. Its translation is CASSEAYGGAFF.

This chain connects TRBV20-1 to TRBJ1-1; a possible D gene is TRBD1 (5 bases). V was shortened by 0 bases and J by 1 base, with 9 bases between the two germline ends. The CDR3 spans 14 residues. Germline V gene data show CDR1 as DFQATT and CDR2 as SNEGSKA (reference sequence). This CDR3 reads CSARDPGRNTEAFF. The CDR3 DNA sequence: TGCAGTGCTAGAGATCCGGGACGGAACACTGAAGCTTTCTTT.

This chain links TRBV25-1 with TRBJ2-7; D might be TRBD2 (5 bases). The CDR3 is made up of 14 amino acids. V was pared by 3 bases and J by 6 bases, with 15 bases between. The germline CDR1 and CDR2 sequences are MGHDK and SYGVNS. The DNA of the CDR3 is TGTGCCAGCAGTGATCTAGGGAGAAAACTCGAGCAGTACTTC. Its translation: CASSDLGRKLEQYF.

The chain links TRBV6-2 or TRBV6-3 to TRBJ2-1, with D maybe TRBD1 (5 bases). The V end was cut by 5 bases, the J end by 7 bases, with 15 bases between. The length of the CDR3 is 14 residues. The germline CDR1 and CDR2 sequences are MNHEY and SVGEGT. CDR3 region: CASSRTPKENEQFF. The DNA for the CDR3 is TGTGCCAGCAGTCGGACACCGAAGGAGAATGAGCAGTTCTTC.

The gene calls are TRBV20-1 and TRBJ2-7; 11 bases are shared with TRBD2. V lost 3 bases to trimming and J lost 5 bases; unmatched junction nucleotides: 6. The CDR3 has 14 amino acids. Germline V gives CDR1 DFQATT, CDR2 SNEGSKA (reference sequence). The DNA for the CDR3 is TGCAGTGCTAGGGAACTAGCGGGAGTCAACGAGCAGTACTTC. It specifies CSARELAGVNEQYF.

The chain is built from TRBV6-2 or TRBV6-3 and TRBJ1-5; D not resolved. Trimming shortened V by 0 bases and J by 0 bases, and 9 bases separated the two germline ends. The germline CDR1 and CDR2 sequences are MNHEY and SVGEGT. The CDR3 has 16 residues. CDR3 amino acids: CASSYSAEYSNQPQHF. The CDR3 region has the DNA TGTGCCAGCAGTTACTCGGCGGAGTATAGCAATCAGCCCCAGCATTTT.

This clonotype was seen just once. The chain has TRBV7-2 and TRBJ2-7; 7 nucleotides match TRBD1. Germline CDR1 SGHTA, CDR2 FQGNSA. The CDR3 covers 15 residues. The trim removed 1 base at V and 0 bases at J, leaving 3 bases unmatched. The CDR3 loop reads CASSLVGDSSYEQYF. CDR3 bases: TGTGCCAGCAGCTTAGTGGGGGACAGCTCCTACGAGCAGTACTTC.

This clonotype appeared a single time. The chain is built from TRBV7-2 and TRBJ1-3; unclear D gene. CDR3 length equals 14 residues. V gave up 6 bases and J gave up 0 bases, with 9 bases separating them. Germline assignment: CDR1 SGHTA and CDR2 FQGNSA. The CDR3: CASRPHSSGNTIYF. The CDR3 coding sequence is TGTGCCAGCAGGCCACATAGCTCTGGAAACACCATATATTTT.

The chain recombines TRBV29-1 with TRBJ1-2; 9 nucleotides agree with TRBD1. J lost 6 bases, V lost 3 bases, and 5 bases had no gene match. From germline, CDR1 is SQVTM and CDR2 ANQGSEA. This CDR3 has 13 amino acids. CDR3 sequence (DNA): TGCAGCGTTGAGGTCGACAGGGGGGATGGCTACACCTTC. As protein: CSVEVDRGDGYTF.

The CDR3: CASSTRFGTSSYNEQFF. CDR3 nucleotide sequence: TGTGCCAGCAGTACCCGATTCGGGACCAGCTCCTACAATGAGCAGTTCTTC. This chain uses TRBV6-2 or TRBV6-3 with TRBJ2-1; D may correspond to TRBD1 or TRBD2 (5 bases each). Trimming removed 5 bases from V and 0 bases from J, with 17 bases in between. In germline, CDR1 is MNHEY, CDR2 SVGEGT. This CDR3 has 17 residues.

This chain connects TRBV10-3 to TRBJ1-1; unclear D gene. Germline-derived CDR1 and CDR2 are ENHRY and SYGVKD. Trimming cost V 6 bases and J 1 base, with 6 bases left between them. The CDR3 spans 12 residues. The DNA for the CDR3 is TGTGCCATCAGGGCAGCGAACACTGAAGCTTTCTTT. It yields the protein CAIRAANTEAFF.